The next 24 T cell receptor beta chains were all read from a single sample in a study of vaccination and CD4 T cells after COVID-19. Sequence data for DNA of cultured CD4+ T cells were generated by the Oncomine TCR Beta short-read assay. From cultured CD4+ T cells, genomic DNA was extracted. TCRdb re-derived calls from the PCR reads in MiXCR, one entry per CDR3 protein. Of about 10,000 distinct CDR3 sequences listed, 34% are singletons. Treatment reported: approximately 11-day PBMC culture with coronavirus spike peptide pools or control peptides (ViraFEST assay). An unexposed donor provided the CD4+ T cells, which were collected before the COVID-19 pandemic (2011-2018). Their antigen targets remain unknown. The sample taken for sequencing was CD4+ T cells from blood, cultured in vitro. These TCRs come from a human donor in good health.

CDR3 nucleotides: TGCAGTGCTAGAGATAGACGGCTAGCGGGAGCTAATGAGCAGTTCTTC. Protein: CSARDRRLAGANEQFF. The chain carries TRBV20-1 and TRBJ2-1, with 10 bases identical to TRBD2. This CDR3 region has 16 residues. Germline V gene data show CDR1 as DFQATT and CDR2 as SNEGSKA (reference sequence). The V and J ends lost 0 bases and 7 bases, in that order; junction bases with no gene match: 9.

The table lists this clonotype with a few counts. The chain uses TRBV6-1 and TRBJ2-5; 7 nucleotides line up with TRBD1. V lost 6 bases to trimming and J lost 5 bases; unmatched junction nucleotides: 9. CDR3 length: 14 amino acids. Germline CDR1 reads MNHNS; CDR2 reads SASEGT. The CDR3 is CASSPTGFEETQYF. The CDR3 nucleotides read TGTGCCAGCAGCCCGACAGGGTTCGAGGAGACCCAGTACTTC.

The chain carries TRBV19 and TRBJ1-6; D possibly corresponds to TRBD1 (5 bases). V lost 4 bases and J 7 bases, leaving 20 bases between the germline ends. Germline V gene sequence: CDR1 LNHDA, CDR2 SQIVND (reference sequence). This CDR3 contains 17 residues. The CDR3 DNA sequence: TGTGCCAGTAGTAGAACCCTTCCGGGACGGGCAAATTCACCCCTCCACTTT. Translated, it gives CASSRTLPGRANSPLHF. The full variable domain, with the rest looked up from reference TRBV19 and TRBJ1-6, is DGGITQSPKYLFRKEGQNVTLSCEQNLNHDAMYWYRQDPGQGLRLIYYSQIVNDFQKGDIAEGYSVSREKKESFPLTVTSAQKNPTAFYLCASSRTLPGRANSPLHFGNGTRLTVT.

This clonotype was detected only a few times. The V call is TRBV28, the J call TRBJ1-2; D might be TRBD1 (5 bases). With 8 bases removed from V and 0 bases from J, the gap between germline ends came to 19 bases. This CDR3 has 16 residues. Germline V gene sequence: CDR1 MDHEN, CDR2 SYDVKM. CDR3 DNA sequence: TGTGCCAGCGCCTTGGAGGGGCTTGAAGCTAACTATGGCTACACCTTC. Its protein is CASALEGLEANYGYTF.

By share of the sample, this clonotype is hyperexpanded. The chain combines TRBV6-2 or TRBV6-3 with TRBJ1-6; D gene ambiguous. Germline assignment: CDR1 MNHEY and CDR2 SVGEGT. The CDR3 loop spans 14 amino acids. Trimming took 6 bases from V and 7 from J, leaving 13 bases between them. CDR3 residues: CASSPGSGNSPLHF. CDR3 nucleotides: TGTGCCAGCAGCCCGGGGTCGGGGAATTCACCCCTCCACTTT.

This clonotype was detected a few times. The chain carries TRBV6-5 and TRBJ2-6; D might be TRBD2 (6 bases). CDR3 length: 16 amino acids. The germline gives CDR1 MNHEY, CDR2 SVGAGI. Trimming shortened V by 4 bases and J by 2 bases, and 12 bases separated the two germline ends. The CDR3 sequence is CASSSLAGTGANVLTF. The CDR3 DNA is TGTGCCAGCAGTTCACTAGCAGGGACTGGGGCCAACGTCCTGACTTTC.

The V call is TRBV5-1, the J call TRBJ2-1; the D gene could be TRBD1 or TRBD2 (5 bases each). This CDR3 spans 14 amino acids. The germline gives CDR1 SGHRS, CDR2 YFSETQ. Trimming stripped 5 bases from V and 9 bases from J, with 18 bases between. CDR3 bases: TGCGCCAGCAGTTTCGGGGACCGCGCGGCTGAGCAGTTCTTC. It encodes CASSFGDRAAEQFF.

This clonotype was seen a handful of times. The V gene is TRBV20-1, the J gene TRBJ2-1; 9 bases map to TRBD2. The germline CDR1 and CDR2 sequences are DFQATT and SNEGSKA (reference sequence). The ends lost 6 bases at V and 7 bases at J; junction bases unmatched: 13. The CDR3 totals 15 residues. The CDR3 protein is CSALGTSSGRNEQFF. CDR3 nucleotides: TGCAGTGCCCTGGGCACGTCGAGCGGGAGGAATGAGCAGTTCTTC.

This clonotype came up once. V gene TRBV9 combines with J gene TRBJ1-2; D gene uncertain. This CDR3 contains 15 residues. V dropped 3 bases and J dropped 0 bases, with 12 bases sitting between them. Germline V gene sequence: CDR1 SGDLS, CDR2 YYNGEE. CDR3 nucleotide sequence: TGTGCCAGCAGCGCCCACATGGATACTAACTATGGCTACACCTTC. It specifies CASSAHMDTNYGYTF.

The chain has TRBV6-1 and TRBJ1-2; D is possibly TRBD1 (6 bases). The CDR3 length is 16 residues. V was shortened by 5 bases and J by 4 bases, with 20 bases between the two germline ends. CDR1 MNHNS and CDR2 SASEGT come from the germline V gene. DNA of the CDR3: TGTGCCAGCAGTCCAGGGCCCCCAGGGGCAGGCTATGGCTACACCTTC. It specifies CASSPGPPGAGYGYTF.

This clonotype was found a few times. The CDR3 DNA reads as TGTGCCAGCAGCTTTCTGGGGACAGGGTTAGGAGAGACCCAGTACTTC. Protein sequence: CASSFLGTGLGETQYF. The chain carries TRBV5-4 and TRBJ2-5, with 9 bases matching TRBD1. The V and J ends lost 2 bases and 4 bases, in that order; junction bases with no gene match: 9. CDR1 is SGHNT and CDR2 is YYREEE in the germline V gene (reference sequence). The CDR3 length is 16 residues.

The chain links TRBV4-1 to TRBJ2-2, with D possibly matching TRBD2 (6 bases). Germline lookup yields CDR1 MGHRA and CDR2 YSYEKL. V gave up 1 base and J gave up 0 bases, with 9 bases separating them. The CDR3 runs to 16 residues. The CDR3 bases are TGCGCCAGCAGCCAAGCGGAGGGCGCGAACACCGGGGAGCTGTTTTTT. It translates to CASSQAEGANTGELFF.

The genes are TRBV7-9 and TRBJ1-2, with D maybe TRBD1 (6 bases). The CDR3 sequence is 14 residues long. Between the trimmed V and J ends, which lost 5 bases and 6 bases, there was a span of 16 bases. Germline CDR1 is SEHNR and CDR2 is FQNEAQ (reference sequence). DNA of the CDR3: TGTGCCAGCAGCCCCGGGACCAGGGGCGATGGCTACACCTTC. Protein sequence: CASSPGTRGDGYTF.

The DNA of the CDR3 is TGTGCCAGCAGCCCGCAGGGGGACTCCCTCTATGGCTACACCTTC. It yields the protein CASSPQGDSLYGYTF. The chain has TRBV5-4 and TRBJ1-2; 7 bases fit TRBD1. In germline, CDR1 is SGHNT, CDR2 YYREEE (reference sequence). The CDR3 spans 15 residues. Trimming removed 4 bases from V and 4 bases from J; junction bases left unmatched: 10.

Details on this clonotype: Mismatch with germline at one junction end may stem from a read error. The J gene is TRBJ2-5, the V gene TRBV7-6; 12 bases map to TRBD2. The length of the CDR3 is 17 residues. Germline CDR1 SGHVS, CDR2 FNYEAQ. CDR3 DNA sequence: TGTGCTAGCAGCGACAAACTAGCGGGAGGCCCAATAGAGACCCAGTACTTC. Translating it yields CASSDKLAGGPIETQYF.

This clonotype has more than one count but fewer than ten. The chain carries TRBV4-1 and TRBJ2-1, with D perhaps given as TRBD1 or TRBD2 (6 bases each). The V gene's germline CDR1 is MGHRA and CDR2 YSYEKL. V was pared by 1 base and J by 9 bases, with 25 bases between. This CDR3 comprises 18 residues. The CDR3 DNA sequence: TGCGCCAGCAGCCAAGGCTTATTTGGATTCCGGAGGGGGGTTGAGCAGTTCTTC. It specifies CASSQGLFGFRRGVEQFF.

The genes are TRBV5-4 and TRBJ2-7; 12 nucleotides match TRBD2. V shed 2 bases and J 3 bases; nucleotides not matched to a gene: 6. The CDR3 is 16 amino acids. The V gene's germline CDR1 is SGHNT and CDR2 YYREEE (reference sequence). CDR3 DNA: TGTGCCAGCAGCTTTGCTAGCGGGAGGGGGAACTACGAGCAGTACTTC. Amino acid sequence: CASSFASGRGNYEQYF. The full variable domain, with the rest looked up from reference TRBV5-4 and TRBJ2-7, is ETGVTQSPTHLIKTRGQQVTLRCSSQSGHNTVSWYQQALGQGPQFIFQYYREEENGRGNFPPRFSGLQFPNYSSELNVNALELDDSALYLCASSFASGRGNYEQYFGPGTRLTVT.

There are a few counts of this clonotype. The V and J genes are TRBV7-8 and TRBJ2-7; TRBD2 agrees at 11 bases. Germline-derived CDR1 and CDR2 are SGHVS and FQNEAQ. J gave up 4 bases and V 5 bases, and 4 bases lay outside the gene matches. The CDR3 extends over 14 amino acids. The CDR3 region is CASSPRTSGYEQYF. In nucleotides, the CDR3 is TGTGCCAGCAGCCCAAGGACTAGCGGGTACGAGCAGTACTTC.

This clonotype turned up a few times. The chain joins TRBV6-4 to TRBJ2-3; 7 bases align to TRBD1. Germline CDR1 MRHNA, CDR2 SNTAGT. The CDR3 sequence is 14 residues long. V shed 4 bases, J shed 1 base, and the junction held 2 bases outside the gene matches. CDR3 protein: CASSGQGGTDTQYF. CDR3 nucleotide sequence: TGTGCCAGCAGTGGACAGGGAGGCACAGATACGCAGTATTTT.

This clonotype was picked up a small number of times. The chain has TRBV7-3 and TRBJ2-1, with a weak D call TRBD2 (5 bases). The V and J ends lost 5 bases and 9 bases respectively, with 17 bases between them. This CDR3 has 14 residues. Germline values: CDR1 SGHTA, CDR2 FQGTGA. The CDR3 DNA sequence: TGTGCCAGCAGCCCTACCCTCGTGGGGAGTGAGCAGTTCTTC. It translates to CASSPTLVGSEQFF.

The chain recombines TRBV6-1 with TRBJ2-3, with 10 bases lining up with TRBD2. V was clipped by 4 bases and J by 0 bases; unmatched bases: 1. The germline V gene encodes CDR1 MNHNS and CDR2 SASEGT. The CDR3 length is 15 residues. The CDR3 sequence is CASSATSGSTDTQYF. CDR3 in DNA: TGTGCCAGCAGTGCGACTAGCGGGAGCACAGATACGCAGTATTTT.

CDR3: CASSSPGQGLAYEQYF. Here the CDR3 DNA reads TGTGCCAGCAGCTCACCCGGACAGGGATTGGCCTACGAGCAGTACTTC. The V call is TRBV6-2 or TRBV6-3, the J call TRBJ2-7; 8 bases agree with TRBD1. Per germline, CDR1 MNHEY and CDR2 SVGEGT. CDR3 length: 16 amino acids. V lost 6 bases to trimming and J lost 2 bases; unmatched junction nucleotides: 12.

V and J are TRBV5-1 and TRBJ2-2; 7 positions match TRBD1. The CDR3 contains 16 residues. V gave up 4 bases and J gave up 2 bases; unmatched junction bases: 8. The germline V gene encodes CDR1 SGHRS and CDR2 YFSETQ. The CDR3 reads CASSRDSGTNTGELFF. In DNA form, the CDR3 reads TGCGCCAGCAGCCGGGACAGTGGAACTAACACCGGGGAGCTGTTTTTT.

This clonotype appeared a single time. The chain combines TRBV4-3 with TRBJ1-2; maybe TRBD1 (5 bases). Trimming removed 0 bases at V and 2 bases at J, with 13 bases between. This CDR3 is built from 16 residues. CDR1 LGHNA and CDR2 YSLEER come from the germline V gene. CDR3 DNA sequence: TGCGCCAGCAGCCAAGATGGTGGGGGGATAAACTATGGCTACACCTTC. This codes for CASSQDGGGINYGYTF.